The entry that follows covers one T cell receptor (beta chain) sequence. Its antigen is undetermined. These donors counted as nominally healthy when sampled, but unrecorded immune exposures were likely. PCR involved 60 Vbeta and 13 Jbeta primers. Sequencing was performed with immunoSEQ multiplex PCR; in TCRdb, only in-frame clones are kept and a portion is missing. The sample carries tens of thousands of clones, approximately 70% recorded once. Germline CDR1 is SGHAT and CDR2 is FQNNGV. Trimming shortened V by 0 bases and J by 4 bases, and 10 bases separated the two germline ends. The CDR3 is 15 amino acids. The data were taken from a study of cytomegalovirus exposure and HLA in healthy donors. General observations from the study: 16,951 TCR beta sequences were associated with HLA alleles at 0.05 false discovery rate in a later analysis. Sequencing likely caused a cluster of highly shared sequence variants. Analysis was carried out at a later point, and it linked a missense DCLRE1C variant to TCR beta V- and J-gene trimming.

This receptor was obtained from a man between 60 and 75 years old in good health and CMV-seropositive. Sequenced sample: PBMCs. This sequence joins TRBV11-2 and TRBJ1-5; unclear D gene. CDR3 residues: CASSLDWGGNQPQHF. Here the CDR3 DNA reads TGTGCCAGCAGCTTAGACTGGGGAGGGAATCAGCCCCAGCATTTT.